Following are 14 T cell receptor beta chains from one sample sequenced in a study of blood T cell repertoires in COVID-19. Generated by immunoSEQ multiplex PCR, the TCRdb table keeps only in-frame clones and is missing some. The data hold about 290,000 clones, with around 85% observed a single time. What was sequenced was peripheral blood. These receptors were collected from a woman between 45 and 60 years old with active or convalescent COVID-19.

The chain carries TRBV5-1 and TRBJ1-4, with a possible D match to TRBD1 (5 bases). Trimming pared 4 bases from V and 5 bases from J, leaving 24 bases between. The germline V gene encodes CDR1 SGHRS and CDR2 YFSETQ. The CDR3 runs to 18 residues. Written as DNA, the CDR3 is TGCGCCAGCAGCCCTGACGTGGGGGGACCAGTGTCCAATGAAAAACTGTTTTTT. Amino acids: CASSPDVGGPVSNEKLFF.

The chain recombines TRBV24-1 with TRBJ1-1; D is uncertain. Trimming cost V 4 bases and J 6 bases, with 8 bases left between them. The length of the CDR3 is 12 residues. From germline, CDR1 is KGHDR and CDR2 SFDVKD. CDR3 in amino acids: CATSEGEAEAFF. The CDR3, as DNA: TGTGCCACCAGTGAGGGCGAAGCTGAAGCTTTCTTT.

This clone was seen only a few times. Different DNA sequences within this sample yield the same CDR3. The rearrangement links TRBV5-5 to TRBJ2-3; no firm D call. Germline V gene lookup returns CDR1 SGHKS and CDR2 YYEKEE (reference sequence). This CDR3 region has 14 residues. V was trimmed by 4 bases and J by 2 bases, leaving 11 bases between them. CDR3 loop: CASSLAPNTDTQYF. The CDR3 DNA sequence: TGTGCCAGCAGCCTTGCGCCAAACACAGATACGCAGTATTTT.

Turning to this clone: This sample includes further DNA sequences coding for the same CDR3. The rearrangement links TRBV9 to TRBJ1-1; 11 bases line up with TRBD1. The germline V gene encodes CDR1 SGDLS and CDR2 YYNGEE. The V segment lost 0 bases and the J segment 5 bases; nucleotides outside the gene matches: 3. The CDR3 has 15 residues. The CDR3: CASSVGGTGGTEAFF. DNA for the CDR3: TGTGCCAGCAGCGTAGGCGGGACAGGGGGGACTGAAGCTTTCTTT.

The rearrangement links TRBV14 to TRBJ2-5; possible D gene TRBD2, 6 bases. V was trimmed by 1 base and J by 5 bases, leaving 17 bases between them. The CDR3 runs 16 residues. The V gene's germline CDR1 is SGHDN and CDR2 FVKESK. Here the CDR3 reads CASSQVQWEAGETQYF. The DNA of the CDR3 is TGTGCCAGCAGCCAAGTTCAGTGGGAGGCGGGGGAGACCCAGTACTTC.

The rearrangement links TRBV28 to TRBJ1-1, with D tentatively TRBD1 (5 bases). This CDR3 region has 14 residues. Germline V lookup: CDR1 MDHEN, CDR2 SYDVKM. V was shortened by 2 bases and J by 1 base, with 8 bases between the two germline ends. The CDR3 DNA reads TGTGCCAGCAGTTTAACAGGCCCGAACACTGAAGCTTTCTTT. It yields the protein CASSLTGPNTEAFF.

The chain's CDR3 is CASSQSYRGSDGYTF. CDR3 coding DNA: TGCGCCAGCAGCCAATCTTATAGGGGCTCGGATGGCTACACCTTC. The chain carries TRBV4-1 and TRBJ1-2; D might be TRBD1 (5 bases). Germline V lookup: CDR1 MGHRA, CDR2 YSYEKL. CDR3 length: 15 amino acids. V gave up 2 bases and J gave up 6 bases, with 16 bases separating them.

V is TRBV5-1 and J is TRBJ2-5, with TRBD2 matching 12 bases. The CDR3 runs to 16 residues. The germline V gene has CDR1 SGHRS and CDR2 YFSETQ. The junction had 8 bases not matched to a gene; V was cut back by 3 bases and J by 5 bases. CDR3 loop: CASSSGLAGFGETQYF. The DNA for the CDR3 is TGCGCCAGCAGCTCAGGACTAGCGGGATTTGGGGAGACCCAGTACTTC.

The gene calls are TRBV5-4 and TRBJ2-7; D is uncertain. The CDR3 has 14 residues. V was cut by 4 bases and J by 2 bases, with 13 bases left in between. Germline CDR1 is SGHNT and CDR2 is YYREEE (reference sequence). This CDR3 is CASSTAGGTYEQYF. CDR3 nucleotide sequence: TGTGCCAGCAGCACCGCTGGCGGTACCTACGAGCAGTACTTC.

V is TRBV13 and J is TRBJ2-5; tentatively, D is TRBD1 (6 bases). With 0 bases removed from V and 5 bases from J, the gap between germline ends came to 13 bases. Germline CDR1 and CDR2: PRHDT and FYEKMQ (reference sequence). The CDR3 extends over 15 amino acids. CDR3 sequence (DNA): TGTGCCAGCAGCTTAGGGGGGACATCGGAGGAGACCCAGTACTTC. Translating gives CASSLGGTSEETQYF.

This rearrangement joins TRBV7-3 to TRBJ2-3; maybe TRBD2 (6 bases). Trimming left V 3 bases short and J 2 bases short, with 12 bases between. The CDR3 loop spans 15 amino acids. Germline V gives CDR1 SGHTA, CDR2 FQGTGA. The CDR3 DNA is TGTGCCAGCAGCTTCGCGGGACTCATCACAGATACGCAGTATTTT. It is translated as CASSFAGLITDTQYF. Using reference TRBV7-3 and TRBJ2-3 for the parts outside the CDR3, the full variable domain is GAGVSQTPSNKVTEKGKYVELRCDPISGHTALYWYRQSLGQGPEFLIYFQGTGAADDSGLPNDRFFAVRPEGSVSTLKIQRTERGDSAVYLCASSFAGLITDTQYFGPGTRLTVL.

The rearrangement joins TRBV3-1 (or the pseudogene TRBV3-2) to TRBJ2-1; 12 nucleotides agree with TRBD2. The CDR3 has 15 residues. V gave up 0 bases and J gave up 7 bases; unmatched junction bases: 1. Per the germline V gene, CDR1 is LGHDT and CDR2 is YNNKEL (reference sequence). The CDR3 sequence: CASSQEGLAGNEQFF. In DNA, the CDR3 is TGTGCCAGCAGCCAAGAAGGACTAGCGGGGAATGAGCAGTTCTTC.

The CDR3 bases are TGCGCCAGCAGCCAGGGGCCGGGACAGGGTTCCTACGAGCAGTACTTC. Translation gives CASSQGPGQGSYEQYF. This chain uses TRBV4-1 with TRBJ2-7; 9 bases match TRBD1. The V and J ends lost 3 bases and 1 base, in that order; junction bases with no gene match: 7. CDR1 and CDR2 (germline): MGHRA, YSYEKL. This CDR3 spans 16 amino acids.

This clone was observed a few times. CDR3 loop: CASSAPLQGADTQYF. The CDR3 nucleotides are TGTGCCAGCAGTGCCCCCCTGCAGGGCGCAGATACGCAGTATTTT. The genes are TRBV25-1 and TRBJ2-3; D is perhaps TRBD1 (5 bases). CDR3 length equals 15 residues. Germline CDR1 is MGHDK and CDR2 is SYGVNS. V was trimmed by 4 bases and J by 4 bases, leaving 15 bases between them.